Sequencing of this TCR beta chain was carried out in a study of blood T cell repertoires in COVID-19. Germline values: CDR1 MGHDK, CDR2 SYGVNS. The V end lost 5 bases, the J end lost 2 bases, and 10 bases lay between the germline ends. The CDR3 has 13 residues. Recovered participants had two consecutive negative NP/OP PCR tests, healthcare professional clearance, or symptom resolution. The repertoire was sequenced with immunoSEQ multiplex PCR; TCRdb's copy has only in-frame clones and lacks some. There are under 250,000 clones in the sample; about nine tenths occur only once, and more than 1.5% lies in the top ten.

The sequenced sample consisted of PBMCs or T cells enriched from blood (not recorded which). The genes are TRBV25-1 and TRBJ2-7, with D maybe TRBD2 (6 bases). This clonotype was sampled from a man aged 35 to 55 who had recovered from COVID-19. The CDR3 loop reads CASSRGSAYEQYF. The DNA for the CDR3 is TGTGCCAGCAGTCGGGGGTCGGCCTACGAGCAGTACTTC.